The clone carrying this TCR beta chain was seen many times. Its antigen is currently unknown. This specimen comes from a study of blood T cells in healthy people across ages. The germline V gene encodes CDR1 DFQATT and CDR2 SNEGSKA (reference sequence). Between the trimmed V and J ends, which lost 6 bases and 0 bases, there was a span of 12 bases. The CDR3 contains 13 residues. Findings of the study overall: Higher diversity, along with more naive CD4+ cells, distinguished long-lived donors from aged donors. Possibly confounding the expanded clonotype changes was the fact that donor CMV status was unknown. Estimates drawn from one million T cells were deemed to understate diversity.

Together with a sample-barcoded 5' primer, a J-beta primer mix was included in a second PCR lasting about 6 to 11 cycles. TCRdb reprocessed the 5' RACE reads with MiXCR, giving one entry per CDR3 protein. The sample holds 700,000 to 950,000 distinct CDR3 sequences, nearly 60% seen once. V gene TRBV20-1 combines with J gene TRBJ2-7, with D possibly TRBD1 on 5 matching bases. Material: blood. This receptor was obtained from a man under 40 in good health. The CDR3 here is CSAPDTSSYEQYF. The CDR3 nucleotides read TGCAGTGCGCCGGACACCAGCTCCTACGAGCAGTACTTC.